These 2 T cell receptor beta chains came from one sample sequenced in a study of regulatory T cells in long-lasting Graves disease. Time point denoted: persistent/refractory GD, antithyroid drugs over 5 years with positive TRAb. After RNA was extracted from PBMCs, the TCR library was made from it. iRepertoire HTBI primers and Arm-PCR of CDR3 regions built TCR beta libraries. TCRdb ran MiXCR on the multiplex PCR reads and lists one entry per CDR3 protein. The sample has 400,000 to 600,000 distinct CDR3 sequences, 20% to 25% seen once; the top ten hold roughly 7.1%. Sequenced material: peripheral blood mononuclear cells (PBMCs), taken when the disease was refractory, from a patient treated with antithyroid drugs. All receptors come from a female donor with Graves disease.

This clonotype appeared many times. The V gene is TRBV12-3 or TRBV12-4, the J gene TRBJ1-6; perhaps TRBD1 as D (5 bases). Trimming left V 7 bases short and J 7 bases short, with 11 bases between. The CDR3 loop spans 13 amino acids. The CDR3 DNA is TGTGCCAGCACCCGGGACCGAAATTCACCCCTCCACTTT. Amino acids: CASTRDRNSPLHF.

As regards this clonotype: Here the CDR3 omits its conserved ending phenylalanine or tryptophan, so a read error is the likely source. CDR3 loop: CASSYLDSYKQYL. For the CDR3, the DNA is TGTGCCAGCAGTTACTTGGACAGTTACAAGCAGTACTTA. The gene calls are TRBV6-2 or TRBV6-3 and TRBJ2-7, with D perhaps TRBD1 (6 bases). The CDR3 is 13 amino acids. Germline-derived CDR1 and CDR2 are MNHEY and SVGEGT. Trimming shortened V by 1 base and J by 8 bases, and 12 bases separated the two germline ends.